The 19 T cell receptor beta chains listed next were all sequenced from one sample in a study of cytomegalovirus exposure and HLA in healthy donors. The PCR used 60 Vbeta and 13 Jbeta primers. The protocol was immunoSEQ multiplex PCR, while the TCRdb copy is restricted to in-frame clones and leaves out a portion. The sample lists about 140,000 clones; 70% to 85% were seen once. The sample was PBMCs. The receptors here all came from a man aged 35 to 55 in good health and CMV-seronegative.

The V and J genes are TRBV2 and TRBJ2-3, with 8 bases fitting TRBD1. CDR1 is SNHLY and CDR2 is FYNNEI in the germline V gene. CDR3 length equals 16 residues. J was trimmed by 3 bases and V by 6 bases; bases with no gene match: 11. The CDR3 DNA follows: TGTGCCAGCAGGCCAAACAGGGGGGTAAGAACAGATACGCAGTATTTT. It specifies CASRPNRGVRTDTQYF.

The chain combines TRBV30 with TRBJ2-2, with 7 bases lining up with TRBD2. This CDR3 has 14 residues. Germline V gene data show CDR1 as GTSNPN and CDR2 as SVGIG (reference sequence). Trimming cost V 5 bases and J 5 bases; bases outside gene matches: 8. The CDR3 region is CAWLSWEGTGELFF. DNA for the CDR3: TGTGCCTGGTTATCGTGGGAGGGGACCGGGGAGCTGTTTTTT. The full variable domain, with the rest looked up from reference TRBV30 and TRBJ2-2, is SQTIHQWPATLVQPVGSPLSLECTVEGTSNPNLYWYRQAAGRGLQLLFYSVGIGQISSEVPQNLSASRPQDRQFILSSKKLLLSDSGFYLCAWLSWEGTGELFFGEGSRLTVL.

The V and J genes are TRBV15 and TRBJ1-5, with 9 nucleotides matching TRBD1. The CDR3 loop spans 15 amino acids. With 3 bases clipped from V and 5 bases from J, the junction kept 5 bases outside the gene matches. CDR1 and CDR2 from the germline V gene are LNHNV and YYDKDF (reference sequence). The CDR3 reads CATSRLTGGDQPQHF. DNA of the CDR3: TGTGCCACCAGCAGGTTAACAGGGGGCGATCAGCCCCAGCATTTT.

This clone was observed a handful of times. The chain uses TRBV14 and TRBJ2-5; no firm D call. Germline loops: CDR1 SGHDN, CDR2 FVKESK. CDR3 size: 12 residues. Trimming pared 1 base from V and 5 bases from J, leaving 5 bases between. In nucleotides, the CDR3 is TGTGCCAGCAGCCAAGTGAGGGAGACCCAGTACTTC. This sequence encodes CASSQVRETQYF.

The genes are TRBV19 and TRBJ2-3; weak D call: TRBD1 (5 bases). The V and J ends lost 4 bases and 6 bases respectively, with 17 bases between them. The CDR3 consists of 15 residues. Looked up from germline, CDR1 is LNHDA and CDR2 is SQIVND (reference sequence). The CDR3: CASSRTQLPTDTQYF. CDR3 bases: TGTGCCAGTAGTAGGACACAGCTCCCCACGGATACGCAGTATTTT.

This chain uses TRBV19 with TRBJ2-7; a possible D gene is TRBD2 (5 bases). The ends were cut back, 6 bases at V and 2 bases at J, with 8 bases in the middle. Germline values: CDR1 LNHDA, CDR2 SQIVND (reference sequence). The CDR3 consists of 12 residues. The CDR3 nucleotides read TGTGCCAGTAGCCCCGGGACCTACGAGCAGTACTTC. It translates to CASSPGTYEQYF.

V and J are TRBV5-8 and TRBJ2-3; D unresolved. The V end was cut by 0 bases, the J end by 0 bases, with 11 bases between. This CDR3 region has 16 residues. Germline assignment: CDR1 SGHTS and CDR2 YDEGEE. The CDR3 sequence: CASSLEVGVSTDTQYF. CDR3 DNA: TGTGCCAGCAGCTTGGAAGTGGGCGTAAGCACAGATACGCAGTATTTT.

This sequence joins TRBV10-2 and TRBJ2-3; 12 nucleotides line up with TRBD1. V lost 8 bases and J lost 4; bases outside the gene matches: 10. The CDR3 has 16 residues. CDR1 and CDR2 (germline): WSHSY, SAAADI. The CDR3 loop reads CASARDRGRGADTQYF. CDR3 bases: TGCGCCAGCGCCCGGGACAGGGGGCGTGGAGCAGATACGCAGTATTTT.

The rearrangement links TRBV6-1 to TRBJ2-5, with 13 bases matching TRBD2. Gene TRBJ2-7 matches the end of the DNA better, so the J call may be wrong. The CDR3 runs to 14 residues. Germline-derived CDR1 and CDR2 are MNHNS and SASEGT. The CDR3 DNA is TGTGCCAGCACGGGACTAGCGGGACCCTACGAGCAGTACTTC. Translated: CASTGLAGPYEQYF.

CDR3 amino acids: CASSLSSGTVRANQPQHF. The CDR3 coding sequence is TGTGCCAGCAGTTTAAGTTCGGGGACAGTAAGGGCCAATCAGCCCCAGCATTTT. The gene calls are TRBV28 and TRBJ1-5, with 7 bases that match TRBD1. Losses at the gene ends were 2 bases for V and 3 bases for J; bases not matched to a gene: 13. The CDR3 covers 18 residues. Germline loops: CDR1 MDHEN, CDR2 SYDVKM. Drawing the rest from reference TRBV28 and TRBJ1-5, the complete variable domain is DVKVTQSSRYLVKRTGEKVFLECVQDMDHENMFWYRQDPGLGLRLIYFSYDVKMKEKGDIPEGYSVSREKKERFSLILESASTNQTSMYLCASSLSSGTVRANQPQHFGDGTRLSIL.

CDR3 sequence reads: CASSLEFDRDYPYEQYF. In nucleotides, the CDR3 is TGTGCCAGCAGTTTGGAATTTGACCGGGACTACCCCTACGAGCAGTACTTC. The chain links TRBV27 to TRBJ2-7, with 7 bases lining up with TRBD2. The CDR3 length is 17 residues. Germline assignment: CDR1 MNHEY and CDR2 SMNVEV (reference sequence). With V trimmed by 3 bases and J by 2 bases, 13 bases remained unmatched.

The V gene is TRBV4-1, the J gene TRBJ1-2, with D perhaps TRBD1 (6 bases). V lost 4 bases and J 1 base, leaving 16 bases between the germline ends. CDR3 length: 16 amino acids. Germline V CDR1 and CDR2: MGHRA, YSYEKL. The CDR3 coding sequence is TGCGCCAGCAGCCCTTACCGACAGGATTTTAACTATGGCTACACCTTC. This encodes CASSPYRQDFNYGYTF.

In DNA form, the CDR3 reads TGTGCCAGCTCACGGATCACAGGGGCCCCCTACGAGCAGTACTTC. As protein: CASSRITGAPYEQYF. The chain has TRBV18 and TRBJ2-7; 7 positions match TRBD1. V trimming: 4 bases; J trimming: 2 bases; junction bases outside the gene matches: 8. Germline lookup yields CDR1 KGHSH and CDR2 LQKENI. The length of the CDR3 is 15 residues.

As to this clone: Sequence at one end of the junction differs from germline and may be a read error. This chain uses TRBV2 with TRBJ2-6; D possibly corresponds to TRBD2 (7 bases). CDR1 SNHLY and CDR2 FYNNEI come from the germline V gene. CDR3 length: 18 residues. The CDR3 here is CASSEEAGEGSGANGLTF. In nucleotides, the CDR3 is TGTGCCAGCAGTGAAGAGGCAGGGGAGGGCTCTGGGGCCAACGGCCTGACTTTC.

Details on this clone: This same CDR3 is encoded by further DNA sequences in the sample. The V gene is TRBV4-1, the J gene TRBJ2-7; 9 nucleotides match TRBD1. Germline values: CDR1 MGHRA, CDR2 YSYEKL. The trim removed 4 bases at V and 1 base at J, leaving 2 bases unmatched. The CDR3 totals 14 residues. CDR3 in DNA: TGCGCCAGCAGCCCGGGGACAGGGTCCTACGAGCAGTACTTC. Protein product: CASSPGTGSYEQYF.

This clone was seen once. This rearrangement joins TRBV6-4 to TRBJ2-2, with TRBD2 identical over 10 bases. The CDR3 has 16 residues. V gave up 5 bases and J gave up 1 base; unmatched junction bases: 4. Germline CDR1 and CDR2: MRHNA and SNTAGT. CDR3 DNA sequence: TGTGCCAGCAGTTTTCTAGCGGGAGAGAACACCGGGGAGCTGTTTTTT. Its protein is CASSFLAGENTGELFF.

V and J are TRBV29-1 and TRBJ2-2; the match to TRBD1 covers 8 bases. The CDR3 is 15 residues long. The germline CDR1 and CDR2 sequences are SQVTM and ANQGSEA. V shed 1 base, J shed 5 bases, and the junction held 6 bases outside the gene matches. The chain's CDR3 is CSVEGGRGRTGELFF. The DNA for the CDR3 is TGCAGCGTTGAAGGTGGCAGGGGGCGAACCGGGGAGCTGTTTTTT.

The chain couples TRBV5-1 to TRBJ1-5, with D possibly TRBD1 on 5 matching bases. The ends were cut back, 2 bases at V and 0 bases at J, with 9 bases in the middle. This CDR3 spans 15 amino acids. The germline gives CDR1 SGHRS, CDR2 YFSETQ. The CDR3 nucleotides are TGCGCCAGCAGCTTAGTAGGGGATAGCAATCAGCCCCAGCATTTT. This sequence encodes CASSLVGDSNQPQHF. The full variable domain, in which reference TRBV5-1 and TRBJ1-5 provide the parts outside the CDR3, is KAGVTQTPRYLIKTRGQQVTLSCSPISGHRSVSWYQQTPGQGLQFLFEYFSETQRNKGNFPGRFSGRQFSNSRSEMNVSTLELGDSALYLCASSLVGDSNQPQHFGDGTRLSIL.

The CDR3 loop is CSVVGTSYEQYF. DNA of the CDR3: TGCAGCGTTGTTGGGACTAGCTACGAGCAGTACTTC. V is TRBV29-1 and J is TRBJ2-7; TRBD2 aligns across 8 bases. The CDR3 is made up of 12 amino acids. Germline-derived CDR1 and CDR2 are SQVTM and ANQGSEA. V lost 4 bases, J lost 3 bases, and 2 bases stayed unmatched.